The 23 T cell receptor beta chains given below trace back to one sample, sequenced in a study of blood T cell repertoires in COVID-19. Sequencing used immunoSEQ multiplex PCR; TCRdb keeps in-frame clones, though not all of them. The sample comprises nearly 100,000 clones, almost 85% of which are singletons, and roughly a tenth rests with the top ten. The sample taken for sequencing was peripheral blood. The source is a man aged 65-85 years with acute or convalescent COVID-19.

The gene calls are TRBV28 and TRBJ2-2; 9 bases line up with TRBD1. The CDR3 totals 16 residues. V lost 6 bases and J lost 1; bases outside the gene matches: 6. Germline CDR1 MDHEN, CDR2 SYDVKM. As DNA, the CDR3 is TGTGCCAGCAGCGGACGACAGGGGGGGAACACCGGGGAGCTGTTTTTT. Translated: CASSGRQGGNTGELFF.

This chain connects TRBV5-1 to TRBJ2-6, with D perhaps TRBD1 (6 bases). Germline values: CDR1 SGHRS, CDR2 YFSETQ. The V gene lost 6 bases and the J gene lost 3 bases, with 10 bases spanning the gap. This CDR3 has 14 residues. CDR3 coding DNA: TGCGCCAGCAACCCAGGGGATGGGGCCAACGTCCTGACTTTC. The encoded protein is CASNPGDGANVLTF.

This chain links TRBV19 with TRBJ1-1; the match to TRBD1 covers 7 bases. V lost 4 bases to trimming and J lost 11 bases; unmatched junction nucleotides: 13. Germline values: CDR1 LNHDA, CDR2 SQIVND (reference sequence). CDR3 length: 14 residues. The chain's CDR3 is CASSRQPGQQNAFF. The CDR3 nucleotides read TGTGCCAGTAGTAGACAACCGGGACAGCAGAATGCTTTCTTT.

The rearrangement joins TRBV9 to TRBJ1-2, with D tentatively TRBD1 (6 bases). V lost 1 base and J lost 0, with 25 bases in between. The CDR3 spans 20 residues. Germline V lookup: CDR1 SGDLS, CDR2 YYNGEE. Here the CDR3 reads CASSVNQLTGQIGTNYGYTF. The CDR3, as DNA: TGTGCCAGCAGCGTAAACCAACTTACAGGGCAAATAGGGACTAACTATGGCTACACCTTC.

CDR3 nucleotides: TGTGCCAGTAGTTACGGGGGGCCTGGCAATCAGCCCCAGCATTTT. Translated, it gives CASSYGGPGNQPQHF. The rearrangement links TRBV19 to TRBJ1-5, with D tentatively TRBD1 (6 bases). Trimming left V 5 bases short and J 2 bases short, with 13 bases between. Germline V gene lookup returns CDR1 LNHDA and CDR2 SQIVND (reference sequence). The CDR3 sequence is 15 residues long.

The chain employs TRBV18 and TRBJ1-4; TRBD1 is a possible D gene (6 bases). Germline lookup yields CDR1 KGHSH and CDR2 LQKENI. The CDR3 is 16 residues long. Trimming took off 5 bases at V and 2 bases at J, with 15 bases between the two ends. The CDR3 DNA reads as TGTGCCAGCTCATCAGCGATCCAGGGGACTAATGAAAAACTGTTTTTT. Its protein is CASSSAIQGTNEKLFF.

The rearrangement links TRBV28 to TRBJ2-7; 7 bases align to TRBD1. The CDR3 sequence is 14 residues long. The germline gives CDR1 MDHEN, CDR2 SYDVKM. The trim removed 6 bases at V and 2 bases at J, leaving 7 bases unmatched. CDR3 protein: CASRQGLPPYEQYF. The CDR3 coding sequence is TGTGCCAGCAGACAGGGGCTCCCACCCTACGAGCAGTACTTC.

The rearrangement uses TRBV5-1 and TRBJ2-2, with TRBD1 matching 8 bases. Germline-derived CDR1 and CDR2 are SGHRS and YFSETQ. The CDR3 sequence is 15 residues long. The V segment lost 2 bases and the J segment 4 bases; nucleotides outside the gene matches: 4. The CDR3 is CASSLQQGVTGELFF. As DNA, the CDR3 is TGCGCCAGCAGCTTACAACAGGGGGTCACCGGGGAGCTGTTTTTT.

The chain recombines TRBV6-6 with TRBJ2-7, with 9 nucleotides matching TRBD1. J was trimmed by 0 bases and V by 8 bases; bases with no gene match: 8. The germline V gene has CDR1 MNHNY and CDR2 SVGAGI (reference sequence). This CDR3 comprises 15 residues. The CDR3: CASRPGTGLSYEQYF. The CDR3 DNA follows: TGTGCCAGCCGACCCGGGACAGGGCTCTCCTACGAGCAGTACTTC.

Only one count was recorded for this clone. J is TRBJ2-7 and V is TRBV15; weak D call: TRBD2 (5 bases). The CDR3 is 14 residues long. Germline CDR1 reads LNHNV; CDR2 reads YYDKDF (reference sequence). The V gene lost 1 base and the J gene lost 5 bases, with 12 bases spanning the gap. The CDR3 sequence: CATSRGGPSDEQYF. CDR3 DNA: TGTGCCACCAGCAGAGGAGGGCCTTCGGACGAGCAGTACTTC.

This rearrangement joins TRBV6-5 to TRBJ2-7, with 7 bases lining up with TRBD1. V lost 4 bases and J lost 5; bases outside the gene matches: 8. This CDR3 has 14 residues. Germline loops: CDR1 MNHEY, CDR2 SVGAGI. In nucleotides, the CDR3 is TGTGCCAGCAGTTCCGGACAGGAGGCCCACGAGCAGTACTTC. It specifies CASSSGQEAHEQYF.

This chain uses TRBV19 with TRBJ2-2, with D perhaps TRBD2 (6 bases). Germline assignment: CDR1 LNHDA and CDR2 SQIVND (reference sequence). This CDR3 has 14 residues. Trimming pared 3 bases from V and 3 bases from J, leaving 8 bases between. The DNA for the CDR3 is TGTGCCAGTAGTATGGGGGGACACACCGGGGAGCTGTTTTTT. Its translation: CASSMGGHTGELFF.

This clone appeared a few times. The chain has TRBV3-1 (or the pseudogene TRBV3-2) and TRBJ2-7; D not resolved. With 0 bases removed from V and 7 bases from J, the gap between germline ends came to 10 bases. The CDR3 has 13 amino acids. Germline CDR1 LGHDT, CDR2 YNNKEL (reference sequence). Here the CDR3 DNA reads TGTGCCAGCAGCCAAGATTCAGTTCGAGAGCAGTACTTC. Translating it yields CASSQDSVREQYF.

The V and J genes are TRBV7-3 and TRBJ2-2, with 11 bases lining up with TRBD1. Trimming took 5 bases from V and 5 from J; bases not matched to a gene: 10. The germline CDR1 and CDR2 sequences are SGHTA and FQGTGA. The CDR3 loop spans 17 amino acids. The CDR3 bases are TGTGCCAGCAGCCCCCAGGGGGGACAGGGGGTTACCGGGGAGCTGTTTTTT. Protein sequence: CASSPQGGQGVTGELFF.

The chain employs TRBV4-2 and TRBJ2-1; 9 bases match TRBD2. V lost 0 bases to trimming and J lost 6 bases; unmatched junction nucleotides: 6. This CDR3 is 16 amino acids long. CDR1 LGHNA and CDR2 YNFKEQ come from the germline V gene. As DNA, the CDR3 is TGTGCCAGCAGCCAAGATTGGGCGGGAGGGGGCAATGAGCAGTTCTTC. Amino acids: CASSQDWAGGGNEQFF.

The V and J genes are TRBV5-4 and TRBJ2-1; 13 bases are a match to TRBD2. This CDR3 comprises 17 residues. In germline, CDR1 is SGHNT, CDR2 YYREEE (reference sequence). With 2 bases clipped from V and 8 bases from J, the junction kept 10 bases outside the gene matches. CDR3 region: CASSFPTGTSGADEQFF. The CDR3 region has the DNA TGTGCCAGCAGCTTTCCGACAGGGACTAGCGGGGCTGATGAGCAGTTCTTC.

The gene calls are TRBV4-2 and TRBJ2-1, with a possible D match to TRBD2 (6 bases). Trimming shortened V by 0 bases and J by 6 bases, and 15 bases separated the two germline ends. Germline-derived CDR1 and CDR2 are LGHNA and YNFKEQ. The CDR3 is made up of 16 amino acids. CDR3 amino acids: CASSQDSDRRGNEQFF. The CDR3 DNA is TGTGCCAGCAGCCAAGATTCGGACCGGCGGGGCAATGAGCAGTTCTTC.

This rearrangement joins TRBV19 to TRBJ2-1; 8 positions match TRBD1. Germline V gene lookup returns CDR1 LNHDA and CDR2 SQIVND (reference sequence). V shed 5 bases and J 6 bases; nucleotides not matched to a gene: 9. The CDR3 covers 15 residues. The CDR3 bases are TGTGCCAGTAGTCCCTCGACAGGGGCAAGCAATGAGCAGTTCTTC. It encodes CASSPSTGASNEQFF. The full variable domain, in which reference TRBV19 and TRBJ2-1 provide the parts outside the CDR3, is DGGITQSPKYLFRKEGQNVTLSCEQNLNHDAMYWYRQDPGQGLRLIYYSQIVNDFQKGDIAEGYSVSREKKESFPLTVTSAQKNPTAFYLCASSPSTGASNEQFFGPGTRLTVL.

The chain uses TRBV11-1 and TRBJ1-5; 10 bases match TRBD1. CDR3 length: 16 residues. The V gene end was trimmed by 0 bases and the J gene end by 3 bases; junction bases not matched to a gene: 2. Germline V gene lookup returns CDR1 SGHAT and CDR2 FQDESV (reference sequence). The CDR3 region is CASSLAGQGTNQPQHF. CDR3 bases: TGTGCCAGCAGCTTAGCGGGACAGGGGACCAATCAGCCCCAGCATTTT.

CDR3 sequence: CASSPKGDVGYTF. For the CDR3, the DNA is TGTGCCAGCAGCCCGAAGGGGGACGTTGGCTACACCTTC. The gene calls are TRBV7-3 and TRBJ1-2, with D perhaps matching TRBD1 (6 bases). Germline V lookup: CDR1 SGHTA, CDR2 FQGTGA. The CDR3 contains 13 residues. With 5 bases removed from V and 7 bases from J, the gap between germline ends came to 14 bases.

With regard to this clone: One junction end does not reproduce the germline sequence, and a read error may be involved. V is TRBV11-2 and J is TRBJ1-1; a weak D match, TRBD1 (5 bases). CDR1 is SGHAT, CDR2 FQNNGV, per germline. The CDR3 length is 13 residues. CDR3 in amino acids: CASSRQGNIEAFF. The CDR3 DNA follows: TGTGCCAGCAGCCGCCAGGGAAACATTGAAGCTTTCTTT.

The chain combines TRBV29-1 with TRBJ2-5, with TRBD1 identical over 9 bases. CDR1 is SQVTM, CDR2 ANQGSEA, per germline. This CDR3 spans 12 amino acids. V lost 5 bases to trimming and J lost 5 bases; unmatched junction nucleotides: 3. The CDR3 sequence: CSVTGGAETQYF. In nucleotides, the CDR3 is TGCAGCGTTACAGGGGGCGCGGAGACCCAGTACTTC.

CDR3 nucleotides: TGTGCCAGTAGTATAGGACTCTTACGCTCCTACAATGAGCAGTTCTTC. This gives the protein CASSIGLLRSYNEQFF. The chain employs TRBV19 and TRBJ2-1; the D is unclear. Trimming shortened V by 1 base and J by 0 bases, and 10 bases separated the two germline ends. The germline CDR1 and CDR2 sequences are LNHDA and SQIVND (reference sequence). The CDR3 extends over 16 amino acids.